This T cell receptor (beta chain) appears in the sequencing data of a study of a mutant IDH1 vaccine in newly diagnosed glioma. Study summary: Weeks 1, 3, 5, 7, 11, 15, 19 and 23 were when patients received their eight vaccinations. Once 4-6 weeks had passed after radiotherapy alone, vaccination started, or it started with temozolomide cycles. The earlier regimen, radiotherapy, temozolomide, or both, was most often both. Study results and caveats: Top peripheral T cell clonotype shifts appeared unrelated to pseudoprogression.

Libraries were prepared by immunoSEQ multiplex PCR; TCRdb keeps only in-frame clonotypes and omits some of them. This table has under 45,000 clones, 70% to 85% appearing once. Sample time point: week 23, last vaccination. A single vaccine dose contained 300 ug of mutant IDH1 20-mer peptide, and topical imiquimod was used with it. Trimming took off 0 bases at V and 3 bases at J, with 8 bases between the two ends. Germline CDR1 is MGHRA and CDR2 is YSYEKL. This CDR3 spans 15 amino acids. About this clone: Its antigen is unidentified.

The chain combines TRBV4-1 with TRBJ1-4, with unresolved D. This material consisted of PBMCs, taken from a glioma patient whose treatment included an IDH1 peptide vaccine. The receptor's source is a woman aged 18-29 years with glioma. Some clones in this sample may be carry-over from other donors' samples. The CDR3 DNA is TGCGCCAGCAGCCAAGATGGACGACCTAATGAAAAACTGTTTTTT. Translated: CASSQDGRPNEKLFF.